The rows below give T cell receptor beta chains drawn from one sample of a study of PD-L1 blockade in urothelial cancer. Repertoires were generated with immunoSEQ multiplex PCR, while TCRdb's copy carries only in-frame clones and drops some. The repertoire has 50,000 to 55,000 clones, roughly 80% of them found once; the top ten carry more than 3.5%. The sequences come from PBMCs, collected around atezolizumab (anti-PD-L1) treatment. Receptors originate from a man aged 65-85 years with urothelial cancer. Each CDR3 is given with its conserved first and last residue. A D gene is named only where the DNA matches it firmly. Clone size is not always given. Where it is, it says once, few, many or a class for expanded clones.

d_call j_call clone_size v_call cdr3_nt cdr3_aa
NA TRBJ1-2 NA TRBV27 TGTGCCAGCAGGGAGCGGACTGACCTCTATGGCTACACCTTC CASRERTDLYGYTF
NA TRBJ1-4 NA TRBV28 TGTGCCAGCAGTTTAGTACAGAAATATGAAAAACTGTTTTTT CASSLVQKYEKLFF
NA TRBJ2-1 NA TRBV11-3 TGTGCCAGCAGCGCGTCCACTGGCGGCAATGAGCAGTTCTTC CASSASTGGNEQFF
TRBD2 TRBJ2-1 NA TRBV7-8 TGTGCCAGCAGCCCCACCGGTGGCGCGGGGGGGCTGAATGAGCAGTTCTTC CASSPTGGAGGLNEQFF
NA TRBJ2-5 NA TRBV5-6 TGTGCCAGCAGCCGGGCAGGGGGAGGTGAGACCCAGTACTTC CASSRAGGGETQYF
TRBD2 TRBJ2-7 medium-sized TRBV13 TGTGCCAGCAGCCGCGGGACTAGCGGCTCCTACGAGCAGTACTTC CASSRGTSGSYEQYF
NA TRBJ2-5 few TRBV21-1 TGTGCCAGCAGCATTAGGAGAGAGACCCAGTACTTC CASSIRRETQYF
NA TRBJ2-7 NA TRBV5-1 TGCGCCAGCAGCACGGGGACACCAAACTACGAGCAGTACTTC CASSTGTPNYEQYF
TRBD1 TRBJ1-4 NA TRBV18 TGTGCCAGCTCGCGGGACAGACCTAATGAAAAACTGTTTTTT CASSRDRPNEKLFF
TRBD2 TRBJ2-4 NA TRBV30 TGTGCCTCGAGTTCCCCGGGGGGAGACATTCAGTACTTC CASSSPGGDIQYF
TRBD1 TRBJ2-1 NA TRBV19 TGTGCCAGTAGTGTCAGACAGGGGGCCATCAATGAGCAGTTCTTC CASSVRQGAINEQFF
TRBD1 TRBJ1-4 few TRBV10-3 TGTGCCATCAGTGAGTCGGGACAGGGTGTGGATGAAAAACTGTTTTTT CAISESGQGVDEKLFF
TRBD1 TRBJ2-3 NA TRBV5-1 TGCGCCAGCAGCCTAAGGACAGGGGGTGAGACAGATACGCAGTATTTT CASSLRTGGETDTQYF
TRBD2 TRBJ2-2 NA TRBV7-9 TGTGCCAGCAGCTCGACTAGCGGGGGCGATGGGACCGGGGAGCTGTTTTTT CASSSTSGGDGTGELFF
TRBD2 TRBJ2-3 many TRBV7-6 TGTGCCAGCAGCTTAACCCCTAGCGGTGGGAGGGATACGCAGTATTTT CASSLTPSGGRDTQYF
TRBD2 TRBJ2-7 NA TRBV4-2 TGTGCCAGCAGCCGGCATTCTAGCGGGGGGAACTACGAGCAGTACTTC CASSRHSSGGNYEQYF
NA TRBJ1-1 NA TRBV30 TGTGCCTGGACTAGAGACACTGAAGCTTTCTTT CAWTRDTEAFF
NA TRBJ1-2 NA TRBV28 TGTGCCACCATGGGGACTCTCTATGGCTACACCTTC CATMGTLYGYTF